The 24 T cell receptor beta chains given below trace back to one sample, sequenced in a study of cytomegalovirus exposure and HLA in healthy donors. Primers: 60 Vbeta forward and 13 Jbeta reverse. The repertoire was sequenced with immunoSEQ multiplex PCR; TCRdb's copy has only in-frame clones and lacks some. The sample lists about 140,000 clones; roughly four fifths were seen once. The sequencing input was PBMCs. The receptors shown here come from a man aged 25-45 years in good health and CMV-seropositive.

The V and J genes are TRBV5-4 and TRBJ2-1; 11 bases fit TRBD1. The V segment lost 4 bases and the J segment 5 bases; nucleotides outside the gene matches: 5. The CDR3 runs to 15 residues. Germline lookup yields CDR1 SGHNT and CDR2 YYREEE (reference sequence). As DNA, the CDR3 is TGTGCCAGCAGCGGGCCGGGACAGGGGGACAATGAGCAGTTCTTC. This sequence encodes CASSGPGQGDNEQFF.

The V gene is TRBV30, the J gene TRBJ2-7; TRBD1 might be the D (5 bases). CDR1 GTSNPN and CDR2 SVGIG come from the germline V gene (reference sequence). The CDR3 runs to 12 residues. V was pared by 5 bases and J by 0 bases, with 8 bases between. CDR3 residues: CAWQGSSYEQYF. The CDR3 DNA is TGTGCCTGGCAGGGATCCTCCTACGAGCAGTACTTC.

V and J are TRBV2 and TRBJ1-2; D gene ambiguous. Germline CDR1 reads SNHLY; CDR2 reads FYNNEI. Trimming removed 3 bases at V and 8 bases at J, with 13 bases between. The CDR3 is 13 amino acids. In DNA, the CDR3 is TGTGCCAGCAGTGATCCGACGGCGGGAGGCTACACCTTC. Its protein is CASSDPTAGGYTF.

This clone appeared a few times. The chain carries TRBV7-7 and TRBJ2-7; possibly TRBD2 for D (6 bases). Trimming stripped 4 bases from V and 0 bases from J, with 7 bases between. The CDR3 is made up of 13 amino acids. Germline V lookup: CDR1 SSHAT, CDR2 FNYEAQ (reference sequence). The CDR3 loop reads CASSSSDSYEQYF. CDR3 nucleotide sequence: TGTGCCAGCAGCTCTAGCGACTCCTACGAGCAGTACTTC.

The chain combines TRBV7-9 with TRBJ1-1; D gene unclear. The CDR3 totals 14 residues. The V gene's germline CDR1 is SEHNR and CDR2 FQNEAQ (reference sequence). V shed 5 bases and J shed 2 bases, with 12 bases lying between them. The CDR3 is CASSAENFNTEAFF. The CDR3 region has the DNA TGTGCCAGCAGCGCCGAAAACTTTAACACTGAAGCTTTCTTT. The whole variable domain, filled in from reference TRBV7-9 and TRBJ1-1, reads DTGVSQNPRHKITKRGQNVTFRCDPISEHNRLYWYRQTLGQGPEFLTYFQNEAQLEKSRLLSDRFSAERPKGSFSTLEIQRTEQGDSAMYLCASSAENFNTEAFFGQGTRLTVV.

J is TRBJ1-2 and V is TRBV28, with D unresolved. V lost 6 bases to trimming and J lost 4 bases, with 12 bases between them. The CDR3 spans 13 residues. From germline, CDR1 is MDHEN and CDR2 SYDVKM. CDR3 in amino acids: CASRAVPSYGYTF. CDR3 sequence (DNA): TGTGCCAGCAGGGCTGTCCCTAGCTATGGCTACACCTTC.

This clone has more than one count but fewer than ten. The rearrangement joins TRBV5-5 to TRBJ1-4, with no clear D. This CDR3 is built from 12 residues. Germline-derived CDR1 and CDR2 are SGHKS and YYEKEE (reference sequence). The V gene lost 2 bases and the J gene lost 8 bases, with 7 bases spanning the gap. CDR3 in amino acids: CASSFLAEKLFF. In nucleotides, the CDR3 is TGTGCCAGCAGCTTTCTGGCCGAAAAACTGTTTTTT.

The V gene is TRBV9, the J gene TRBJ2-1; 7 bases line up with TRBD2. V gave up 0 bases and J gave up 8 bases; unmatched junction bases: 5. From germline, CDR1 is SGDLS and CDR2 YYNGEE. This CDR3 spans 14 amino acids. The CDR3 DNA is TGTGCCAGCAGCGTAGGCGGGAGTGGGGATGAGCAGTTCTTC. This gives the protein CASSVGGSGDEQFF.

V gene TRBV28 combines with J gene TRBJ1-2; TRBD1 matches 8 bases. The J segment lost 6 bases and the V segment lost 7 bases, leaving 7 bases of the junction unmatched. Germline V CDR1 and CDR2: MDHEN, SYDVKM. The CDR3 consists of 13 residues. The CDR3 protein is CASTQGQANGYTF. CDR3 DNA sequence: TGTGCCAGCACCCAGGGACAGGCAAATGGCTACACCTTC.

This clone was seen only once. This chain connects TRBV11-2 to TRBJ1-2, with D tentatively TRBD1 (5 bases). The germline V gene has CDR1 SGHAT and CDR2 FQNNGV. The CDR3 spans 15 residues. Trimming took 7 bases from V and 8 from J, leaving 23 bases between them. CDR3 nucleotides: TGTGCCAGCACCACCTCGGCAGGGCCCCGGGCGGGCTACACCTTC. This encodes CASTTSAGPRAGYTF.

This clone was observed a few times. The genes are TRBV10-2 and TRBJ2-7, with D possibly being TRBD2 (6 bases). CDR1 is WSHSY, CDR2 SAAADI, per germline. This CDR3 is 11 amino acids long. V lost 8 bases, J lost 6 bases, and 11 bases lay in between. The CDR3: CASLGGAEQYF. CDR3 DNA: TGCGCCAGCCTGGGGGGAGCCGAGCAGTACTTC.

This chain joins TRBV14 and TRBJ2-7; TRBD1 aligns across 8 bases. The CDR3 sequence is 16 residues long. Germline V gives CDR1 SGHDN, CDR2 FVKESK. The trim removed 4 bases at V and 2 bases at J, leaving 10 bases unmatched. The CDR3 protein is CASSPLTRQGTYEQYF. In DNA form, the CDR3 reads TGTGCCAGCAGCCCTTTAACCCGACAGGGGACCTACGAGCAGTACTTC.

J is TRBJ2-4 and V is TRBV23-1, with 9 bases aligning to TRBD1. TRBV23-1 is an ORF for which the function is uncertain. The V and J ends lost 4 bases and 3 bases, in that order; junction bases with no gene match: 10. This CDR3 spans 17 amino acids. CDR3: CASSRSGQGEGKNIQYF. CDR3 nucleotides: TGCGCCAGCAGTCGGTCGGGACAGGGAGAAGGCAAAAACATTCAGTACTTC.

This clone was seen just once. This chain uses TRBV19 with TRBJ1-6; D might be TRBD1 (6 bases). Germline loops: CDR1 LNHDA, CDR2 SQIVND (reference sequence). With 1 base removed from V and 5 bases from J, the gap between germline ends came to 18 bases. This CDR3 has 18 residues. CDR3 coding DNA: TGTGCCAGTAGTATAGGTTCGTTCGGACAGTGGAATAATTCACCCCTCCACTTT. Encoded protein: CASSIGSFGQWNNSPLHF.

This clone was seen a few times. V gene TRBV9 combines with J gene TRBJ1-2, with 7 bases identical to TRBD1. CDR1 and CDR2 (germline): SGDLS, YYNGEE. The CDR3 has 14 amino acids. The J segment lost 8 bases and the V segment lost 3 bases, leaving 10 bases of the junction unmatched. The CDR3 reads CASSAGQKSPGYTF. The CDR3 nucleotides are TGTGCCAGCAGCGCGGGACAGAAATCTCCAGGCTACACCTTC.

The genes are TRBV5-4 and TRBJ1-2; D may be TRBD1 (5 bases). The germline gives CDR1 SGHNT, CDR2 YYREEE (reference sequence). The ends were cut back, 0 bases at V and 2 bases at J, with 11 bases in the middle. CDR3 size: 15 residues. The CDR3 nucleotides read TGTGCCAGCAGCTTGGTAGGGGTCCCCAACTATGGCTACACCTTC. This translates into CASSLVGVPNYGYTF.

The J gene is TRBJ1-1, the V gene TRBV30; 8 positions match TRBD1. CDR1 is GTSNPN and CDR2 is SVGIG in the germline V gene (reference sequence). This CDR3 is 14 amino acids long. J gave up 3 bases and V 2 bases, and 5 bases lay outside the gene matches. The chain's CDR3 is CAWSRSRGHTEAFF. DNA for the CDR3: TGTGCCTGGAGTCGGAGCAGGGGGCACACTGAAGCTTTCTTT.

V and J are TRBV5-4 and TRBJ2-2; 8 bases fit TRBD2. CDR1 and CDR2 from the germline V gene are SGHNT and YYREEE (reference sequence). Losses at the gene ends were 4 bases for V and 3 bases for J; bases not matched to a gene: 5. This CDR3 is built from 15 residues. CDR3 in DNA: TGTGCCAGCAGCACCGGGACTAGTTACACCGGGGAGCTGTTTTTT. It translates to CASSTGTSYTGELFF.

This clone showed up just a few times. This chain uses TRBV28 with TRBJ1-5; D gene ambiguous. Trimming stripped 3 bases from V and 1 base from J, with 7 bases between. The CDR3 has 14 residues. Looked up from germline, CDR1 is MDHEN and CDR2 is SYDVKM. The DNA for the CDR3 is TGTGCCAGCAGTTTCAGCGGGAGCAATCAGCCCCAGCATTTT. This gives the protein CASSFSGSNQPQHF. Together with reference TRBV28 and TRBJ1-5, the CDR3 gives the full variable domain: DVKVTQSSRYLVKRTGEKVFLECVQDMDHENMFWYRQDPGLGLRLIYFSYDVKMKEKGDIPEGYSVSREKKERFSLILESASTNQTSMYLCASSFSGSNQPQHFGDGTRLSIL.

This chain connects TRBV7-9 to TRBJ2-6, with D tentatively TRBD1 (7 bases). V was shortened by 4 bases and J by 2 bases, with 18 bases between the two germline ends. From germline, CDR1 is SEHNR and CDR2 FQNEAQ (reference sequence). The CDR3 covers 18 residues. For the CDR3, the DNA is TGTGCCAGCAGCTCGACCTTCAGGGGGACTGCTGGGGCCAACGTCCTGACTTTC. Encoded protein: CASSSTFRGTAGANVLTF.

The chain joins TRBV28 to TRBJ2-7, with unresolved D. CDR3 length: 12 amino acids. Germline V CDR1 and CDR2: MDHEN, SYDVKM. V was trimmed by 2 bases and J by 3 bases, leaving 5 bases between them. The CDR3 reads CASSLISYEQYF. DNA for the CDR3: TGTGCCAGCAGTTTAATCAGCTACGAGCAGTACTTC. Filled out from reference TRBV28 and TRBJ2-7, the complete variable domain reads DVKVTQSSRYLVKRTGEKVFLECVQDMDHENMFWYRQDPGLGLRLIYFSYDVKMKEKGDIPEGYSVSREKKERFSLILESASTNQTSMYLCASSLISYEQYFGPGTRLTVT.

The chain is built from TRBV7-6 and TRBJ2-1, with 9 bases identical to TRBD1. Germline CDR1 reads SGHVS; CDR2 reads FNYEAQ. The CDR3 runs 15 residues. The ends lost 6 bases at V and 3 bases at J; junction bases unmatched: 6. The CDR3 reads CASRAGTGNYNEQFF. CDR3 coding DNA: TGTGCCAGCAGGGCCGGGACAGGGAACTACAATGAGCAGTTCTTC. The variable domain in full, completed from reference TRBV7-6 and TRBJ2-1, reads GAGVSQSPRYKVTKRGQDVALRCDPISGHVSLYWYRQALGQGPEFLTYFNYEAQQDKSGLPNDRFSAERPEGSISTLTIQRTEQRDSAMYRCASRAGTGNYNEQFFGPGTRLTVL.

Only one count was recorded for this clone. The chain recombines TRBV27 with TRBJ1-5; 8 nucleotides line up with TRBD1. V lost 4 bases and J lost 2; bases outside the gene matches: 4. The CDR3 is 15 amino acids. Germline assignment: CDR1 MNHEY and CDR2 SMNVEV (reference sequence). Written as DNA, the CDR3 is TGTGCCAGCAGTTCCCCGGGACAGGGCAATCAGCCCCAGCATTTT. Translation gives CASSSPGQGNQPQHF.

The V gene is TRBV6-5, the J gene TRBJ1-6; D gene uncertain. Germline CDR1 reads MNHEY; CDR2 reads SVGAGI. Trimming left V 0 bases short and J 11 bases short, with 17 bases between. The CDR3 length is 16 residues. CDR3 DNA sequence: TGTGCCAGCAGTTACTCCCACATTGCGGAGAGGACACCCCTCCACTTT. This encodes CASSYSHIAERTPLHF.